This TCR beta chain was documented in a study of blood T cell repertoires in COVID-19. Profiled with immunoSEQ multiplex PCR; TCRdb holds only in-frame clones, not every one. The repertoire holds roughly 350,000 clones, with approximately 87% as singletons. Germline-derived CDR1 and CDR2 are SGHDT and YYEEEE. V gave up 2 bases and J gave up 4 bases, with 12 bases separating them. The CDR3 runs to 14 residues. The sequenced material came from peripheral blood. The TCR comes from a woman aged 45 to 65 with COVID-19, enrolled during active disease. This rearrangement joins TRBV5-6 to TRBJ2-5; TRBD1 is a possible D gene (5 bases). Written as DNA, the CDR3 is TGTGCCAGCAGCTTAAGGCAGGGCGGAGAGACCCAGTACTTC. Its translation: CASSLRQGGETQYF.